This T cell receptor (beta chain) was retrieved from a study of cytomegalovirus exposure and HLA in healthy donors. PCR involved 60 Vbeta and 13 Jbeta primers. Libraries were prepared by immunoSEQ multiplex PCR; TCRdb keeps only in-frame clonotypes and omits some of them. This table has more than 95,000 clones, 81% appearing once. Sampled while nominally healthy, donors likely had unrecorded immune exposures. V was trimmed by 6 bases and J by 0 bases, leaving 13 bases between them. Germline values: CDR1 MNHNY, CDR2 SVGAGI (reference sequence). CDR3 length: 15 residues. Points on this clone: No antigen is known for it.

Overall study findings and caveats: Prediction of most subjects' HLA-A and HLA-B alleles by TCR beta sequences was reportedly accurate. Confirmation was obtained in vitro that three CMV-associated chains are specific for CMV antigens. With high specificity and sensitivity, the classifier reportedly diagnosed cytomegalovirus status.

Sequenced material: PBMCs. V and J are TRBV6-6 and TRBJ2-3, with D possibly TRBD2 on 6 matching bases. The TCR comes from a woman in her twenties or thirties in good health and CMV-seronegative. The CDR3: CASRMLAVSTDTQYF. CDR3 sequence (DNA): TGTGCCAGCAGGATGTTAGCGGTTAGCACAGATACGCAGTATTTT.